This T cell receptor (beta chain) was identified during a study of lymphopenia after photon versus proton radiotherapy. Worth noting for this clone: Its antigen is currently unknown.

TCRdb keeps only in-frame clones here, not all; method: immunoSEQ multiplex PCR. The sample lists tens of thousands of clones; 86% were seen once. Trimming took 7 bases from V and 4 from J, leaving 10 bases between them. This CDR3 has 12 residues. Germline V gene sequence: CDR1 ENHRY, CDR2 SYGVKD. Notes on the study in general: Authors raise, but do not show, better survival with proton therapy. Photon-treated patients lost naive T cells and TCR diversity; proton-treated stayed stable. Oligoclonal CD8+ Temra expansion after nadir drove photon patients' diversity drop.

Sequences were derived from peripheral blood, sampled from a patient treated with proton-based radiotherapy. The chain uses TRBV10-3 and TRBJ1-2; no clear D gene. This clonotype originated in a woman aged 70-85 years with pancreatic cancer. Some clones in this sample may be carry-over from other donors' samples. CDR3 coding DNA: TGTGCCATCATGGGGTCCGGCTATGGCTACACCTTC. Its translation: CAIMGSGYGYTF.